This TCR beta chain stems from a study of PD-1 blockade in classical Hodgkin lymphoma. Germline CDR1 and CDR2: MNHNY and SVGAGI (reference sequence). The CDR3 has 11 amino acids. With no exception, relapse followed autologous stem cell transplantation in all patients, and brentuximab vedotin exposure varied. Assay used: immunoSEQ multiplex PCR; TCRdb lists only in-frame clones, some missing. The sample lists approximately 100,000 clones, approximately 90% seen once, with under 8% in the top ten. Whole-study results and caveats: Only CD4+ TCR diversity, not CD8+, had risen significantly by C4D1.

A note on this clone: What it binds is not known. Compared with germline, one end of the junction differs, possibly owing to a read error. Within the sample, other DNA sequences also encode this same CDR3.

The source material was peripheral blood mononuclear cells (PBMCs), sampled before the second cycle of nivolumab. This TCR was sampled from a human donor with classical Hodgkin lymphoma. The gene calls are TRBV6-6 and TRBJ1-1, with D perhaps matching TRBD1 (6 bases). CDR3 amino acids: CASSRDTEAFF. CDR3 nucleotides: TGTGCCAGTTCTAGGGACACTGAAGCCTTCTTT.